This T cell receptor (beta chain) was identified in a study of T cell repertoires in cytomegalovirus infection. Across the study: CMV epitopes, recently identified HLA-C-restricted and well-studied HLA-B-restricted, were used.

This clonotype came up a few times. Its antigen is unidentified. TCRdb reprocessed the reads with MiXCR, giving one entry per CDR3 protein. Counted here are roughly 200,000 distinct CDR3 sequences, around 35% occurring once; the ten biggest clones make up roughly three fifths. The ends were cut back, 2 bases at V and 4 bases at J, with 14 bases in the middle. The CDR3 has 15 residues. The germline gives CDR1 SGHTA, CDR2 FQGTGA. Study conclusions and caveats: Adding up the frequency of public TCR beta families identified people who carried CMV plus the relevant HLA.

The sample here was CD8+ T cells from cultured PBMCs, taken from culture after CMV antigen stimulation. The receptor comes from a human donor in good health (CMV status not recorded). Some clones in this sample may be carry-over from other donors' samples. The chain has TRBV7-3 and TRBJ2-5, with a tentative D call TRBD2 (6 bases). CDR3 loop: CASSLFGGGGETQYF. CDR3 nucleotide sequence: TGTGCCAGCAGCTTATTTGGGGGAGGAGGAGAGACCCAGTACTTC.